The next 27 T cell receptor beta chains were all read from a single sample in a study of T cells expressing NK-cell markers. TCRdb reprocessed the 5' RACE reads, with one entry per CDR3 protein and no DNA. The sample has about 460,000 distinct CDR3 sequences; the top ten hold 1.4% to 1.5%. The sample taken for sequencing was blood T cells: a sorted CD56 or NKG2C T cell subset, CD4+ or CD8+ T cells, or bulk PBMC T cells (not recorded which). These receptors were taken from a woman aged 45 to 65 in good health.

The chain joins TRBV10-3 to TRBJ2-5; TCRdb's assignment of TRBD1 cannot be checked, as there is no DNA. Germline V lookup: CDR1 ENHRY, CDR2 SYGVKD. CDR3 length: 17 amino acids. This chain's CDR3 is CAISESGRGANQETQYF.

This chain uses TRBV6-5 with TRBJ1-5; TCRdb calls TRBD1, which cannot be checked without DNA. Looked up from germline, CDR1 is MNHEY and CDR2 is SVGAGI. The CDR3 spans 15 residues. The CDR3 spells CASSRAGGSNQPQHF.

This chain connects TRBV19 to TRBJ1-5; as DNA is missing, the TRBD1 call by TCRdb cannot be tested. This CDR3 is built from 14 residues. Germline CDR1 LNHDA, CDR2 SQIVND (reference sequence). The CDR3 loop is CASSMQGGNQPQHF.

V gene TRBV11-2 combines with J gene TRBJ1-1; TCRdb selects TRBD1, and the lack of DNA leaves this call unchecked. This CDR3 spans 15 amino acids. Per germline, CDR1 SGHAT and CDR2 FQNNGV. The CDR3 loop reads CASSSGDTLGGEAFF.

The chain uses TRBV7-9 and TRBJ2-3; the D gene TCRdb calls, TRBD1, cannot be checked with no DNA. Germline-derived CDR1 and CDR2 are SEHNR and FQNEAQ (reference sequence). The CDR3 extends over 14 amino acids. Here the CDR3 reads CASSLISGIDTQYF.

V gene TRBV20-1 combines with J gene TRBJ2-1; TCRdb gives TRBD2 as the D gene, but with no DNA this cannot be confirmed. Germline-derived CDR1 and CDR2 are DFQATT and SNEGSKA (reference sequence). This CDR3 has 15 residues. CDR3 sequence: CSARKSGLVSNEQFF.

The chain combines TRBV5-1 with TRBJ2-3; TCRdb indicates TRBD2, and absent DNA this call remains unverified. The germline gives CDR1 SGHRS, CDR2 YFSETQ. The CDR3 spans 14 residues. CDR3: CASSSLPGGDTQYF.

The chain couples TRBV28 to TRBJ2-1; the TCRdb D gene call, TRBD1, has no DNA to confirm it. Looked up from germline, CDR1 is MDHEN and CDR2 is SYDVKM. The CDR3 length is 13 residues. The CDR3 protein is CANGAGGGNEQFF. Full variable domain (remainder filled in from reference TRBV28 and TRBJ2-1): DVKVTQSSRYLVKRTGEKVFLECVQDMDHENMFWYRQDPGLGLRLIYFSYDVKMKEKGDIPEGYSVSREKKERFSLILESASTNQTSMYLCANGAGGGNEQFFGPGTRLTVL.

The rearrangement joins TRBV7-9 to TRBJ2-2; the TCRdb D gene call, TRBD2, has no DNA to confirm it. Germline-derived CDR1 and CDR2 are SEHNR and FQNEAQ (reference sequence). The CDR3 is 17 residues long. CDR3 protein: CASSLGSAGANTGELFF.

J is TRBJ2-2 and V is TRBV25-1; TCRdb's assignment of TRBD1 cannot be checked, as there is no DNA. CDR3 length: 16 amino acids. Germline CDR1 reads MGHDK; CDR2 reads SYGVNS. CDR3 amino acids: CASSGRQGENTGELFF.

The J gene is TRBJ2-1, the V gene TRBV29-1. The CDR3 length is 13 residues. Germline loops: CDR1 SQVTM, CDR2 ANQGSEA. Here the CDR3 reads CSAKKESYNEQFF.

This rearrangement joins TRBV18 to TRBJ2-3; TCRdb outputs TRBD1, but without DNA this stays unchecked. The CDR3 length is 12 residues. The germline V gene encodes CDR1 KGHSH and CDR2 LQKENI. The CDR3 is CASSYDSLPQYF.

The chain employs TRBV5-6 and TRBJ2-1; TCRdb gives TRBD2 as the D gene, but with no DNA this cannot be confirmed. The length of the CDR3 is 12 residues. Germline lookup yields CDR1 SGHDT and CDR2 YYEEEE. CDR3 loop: CASRGLHQEQFF.

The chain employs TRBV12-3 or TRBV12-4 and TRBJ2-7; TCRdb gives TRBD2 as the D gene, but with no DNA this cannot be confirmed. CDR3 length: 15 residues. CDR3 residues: CASRPTSGRGYEQYF.

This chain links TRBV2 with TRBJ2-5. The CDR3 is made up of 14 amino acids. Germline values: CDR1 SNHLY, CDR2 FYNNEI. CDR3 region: CASSETTNQETQYF.

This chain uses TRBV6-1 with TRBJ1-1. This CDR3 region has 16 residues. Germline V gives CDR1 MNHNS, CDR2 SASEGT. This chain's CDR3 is CASSDPAGGLNTEAFF.

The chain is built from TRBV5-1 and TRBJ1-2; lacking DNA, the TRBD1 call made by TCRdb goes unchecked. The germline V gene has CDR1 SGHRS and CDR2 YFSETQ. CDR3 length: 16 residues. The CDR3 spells CASSEGGRGLGYGYTF. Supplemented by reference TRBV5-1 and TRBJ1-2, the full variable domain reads KAGVTQTPRYLIKTRGQQVTLSCSPISGHRSVSWYQQTPGQGLQFLFEYFSETQRNKGNFPGRFSGRQFSNSRSEMNVSTLELGDSALYLCASSEGGRGLGYGYTFGSGTRLTVV.

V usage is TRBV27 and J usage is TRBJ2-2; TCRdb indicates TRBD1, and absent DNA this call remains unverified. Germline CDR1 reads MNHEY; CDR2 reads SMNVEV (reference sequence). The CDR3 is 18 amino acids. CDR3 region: CASSLFRLTGGRTGELFF.

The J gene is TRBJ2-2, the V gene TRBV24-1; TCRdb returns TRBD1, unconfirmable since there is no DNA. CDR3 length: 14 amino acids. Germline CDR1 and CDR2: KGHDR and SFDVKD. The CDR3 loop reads CATSGDKGIGELFF.

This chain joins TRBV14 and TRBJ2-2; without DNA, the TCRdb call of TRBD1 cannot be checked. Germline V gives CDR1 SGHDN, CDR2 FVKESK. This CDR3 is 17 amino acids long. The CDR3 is CASSQDLKREGTGELFF. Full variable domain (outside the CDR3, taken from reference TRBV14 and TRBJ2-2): EAGVTQFPSHSVIEKGQTVTLRCDPISGHDNLYWYRRVMGKEIKFLLHFVKESKQDESGMPNNRFLAERTGGTYSTLKVQPAELEDSGVYFCASSQDLKREGTGELFFGEGSRLTVL.

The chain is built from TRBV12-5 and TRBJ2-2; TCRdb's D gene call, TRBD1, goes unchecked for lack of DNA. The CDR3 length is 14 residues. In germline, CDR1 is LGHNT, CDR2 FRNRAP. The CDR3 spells CASGLFGGSGELFF.

The CDR3 region is CASSLRISYEQYF. This sequence joins TRBV12-3 or TRBV12-4 and TRBJ2-7. The CDR3 extends over 13 amino acids.

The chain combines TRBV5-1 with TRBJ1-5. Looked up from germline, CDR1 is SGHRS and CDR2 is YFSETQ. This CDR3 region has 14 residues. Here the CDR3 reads CASSFGEVDQPQHF.

Here the CDR3 reads CSAAPGLDPDTQYF. V usage is TRBV20-1 and J usage is TRBJ2-3; TCRdb calls TRBD2, which cannot be checked without DNA. Germline CDR1 is DFQATT and CDR2 is SNEGSKA (reference sequence). The length of the CDR3 is 14 residues.

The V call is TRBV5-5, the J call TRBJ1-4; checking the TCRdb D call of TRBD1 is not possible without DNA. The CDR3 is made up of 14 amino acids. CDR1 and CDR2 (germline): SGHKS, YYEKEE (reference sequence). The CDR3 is CASSAGVANEKLFF.

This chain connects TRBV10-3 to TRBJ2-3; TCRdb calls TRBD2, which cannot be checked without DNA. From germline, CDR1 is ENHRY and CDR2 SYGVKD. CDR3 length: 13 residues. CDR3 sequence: CAAKREGTDTQYF.

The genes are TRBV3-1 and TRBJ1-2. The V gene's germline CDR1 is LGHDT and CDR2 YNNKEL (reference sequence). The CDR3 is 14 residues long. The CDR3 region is CASSQDPRSYGYTF.